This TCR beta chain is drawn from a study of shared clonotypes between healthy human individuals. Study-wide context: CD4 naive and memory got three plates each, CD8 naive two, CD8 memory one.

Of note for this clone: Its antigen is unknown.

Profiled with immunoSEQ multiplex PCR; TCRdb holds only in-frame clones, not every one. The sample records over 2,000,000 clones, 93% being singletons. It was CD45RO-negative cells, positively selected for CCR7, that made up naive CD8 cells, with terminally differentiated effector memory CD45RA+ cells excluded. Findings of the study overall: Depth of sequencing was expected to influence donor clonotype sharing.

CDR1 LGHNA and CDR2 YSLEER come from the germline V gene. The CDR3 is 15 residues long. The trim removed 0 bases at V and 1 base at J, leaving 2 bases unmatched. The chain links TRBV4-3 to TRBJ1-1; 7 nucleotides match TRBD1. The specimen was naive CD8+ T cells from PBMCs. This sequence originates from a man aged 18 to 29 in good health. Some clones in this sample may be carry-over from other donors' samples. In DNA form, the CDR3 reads TGCGCCAGCAGCCAAGACGCAGGGGGGAACACTGAAGCTTTCTTT. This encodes CASSQDAGGNTEAFF.